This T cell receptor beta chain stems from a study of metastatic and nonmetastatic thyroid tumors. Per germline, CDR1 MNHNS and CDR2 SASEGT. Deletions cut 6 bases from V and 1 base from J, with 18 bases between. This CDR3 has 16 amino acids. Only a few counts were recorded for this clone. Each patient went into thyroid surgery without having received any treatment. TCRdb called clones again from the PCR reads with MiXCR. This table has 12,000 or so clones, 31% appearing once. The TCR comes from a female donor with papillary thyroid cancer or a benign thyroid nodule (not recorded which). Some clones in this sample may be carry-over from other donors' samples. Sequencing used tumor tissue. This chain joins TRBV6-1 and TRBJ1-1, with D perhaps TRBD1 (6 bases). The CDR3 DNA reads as TGTGCCAGCAGGGGGATAGGCAGGGGTCGGAACACTGAAGCTTTCTTT. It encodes CASRGIGRGRNTEAFF.